The T cell receptor beta chain under discussion was sequenced for a study of post-analysis software for immune sequencing data (dated by TCRdb to the mid-2010s). Study-level background: Recorded disease courses included relapsing-remitting, secondary progressive and progressive-relapsing multiple sclerosis, with some patients lacking subtype annotation. Patient repertoires were compared against ten to twelve previously published healthy control repertoires from donors aged 6 to 25 years. A subset of samples was prepared in parallel using single-end sample barcoding, then pooled and co-amplified after Illumina adapter ligation.

As regards this clonotype: What this receptor recognizes is not known. No base quality information exists; no much larger clone differs at one position.

Study-wide findings and limitations: The control group was slightly older than the multiple sclerosis patient group. Direct clustering with F measure showed strong co-clustering of samples prepared in the same batch, prompting a batch-effect correction. Patients showed significantly higher frequencies than controls for about 5 TRBV segments, among them TRBV5-6, TRBV5-1 and TRBV20-1. Multiple sclerosis patients had significantly lower normalized Chao1 diversity than controls, a result that suggests substantial peripheral T-cell clonal expansion.

To demonstrate the VDJtools post-analysis software, TCR beta repertoires were profiled from the peripheral blood of more than ten young patients with multiple sclerosis. The patients with multiple sclerosis were children and adolescents between roughly 6 and 17 years of age. The germline V gene (reference sequence) sets CDR1 to DFQATT and CDR2 to SNEGSKA. Spanning cysteine to phenylalanine, the CDR3 consists of 18 amino acids. Solely the CDR3 DNA is kept, with 54 bases framed from the first base. Germline trimming amounts to 0 bases on V and 0 bases on J, with 12 as the count of junction bases outside the gene matches. The library was obtained by PCR. TCRdb records Illumina HiSeq 2500 as the sequencer. To reduce PCR and sequencing biases, unique molecular identifiers were built into the TCR beta cDNA libraries. About 0.5 million cDNA molecules were obtained for every 1 to 10 million input T cells, so each molecule roughly corresponded to one T cell. Patient libraries were prepared and sequenced with the same protocol used for the earlier healthy control dataset. Within a given batch, samples were prepared together, multiplexed and sequenced on the same HiSeq lane. Regarding the original processing steps: MIGEC handled the raw barcoded reads, throwing out single-read molecular identifier groups before consensus assembly and CDR3 extraction. Clonotype tables were post-analysed with VDJtools, normalizing diversity by down-sampling all datasets to the smallest sample size. To correct batch-related cross-sample contamination, repertoire overlap clustering matched CDR3 amino acid sequences but not nucleotide sequences. TCRdb redid the processing of the public reads, applying fastp at Q25 and MiXCR, and retained in-frame beta chains. Duplicate CDR3 protein sequences are folded into a single record with the most common DNA and genes. The V and J calls follow TCRdb's processing rather than the paper's. The sample table contains roughly 540,000 distinct CDR3 sequences; only one count was recorded for approximately 31% of them. The leading ten clones occupy less than 6% of the sample.

Sequencing used blood. The V gene is TRBV20-1 and the J gene is TRBJ1-2, with TRBD1 matching 8 junction bases. The TCR comes from a girl aged 2-17 years with multiple sclerosis. The CDR3 in this case is CSARDEGTGDVANYGYTF. The DNA is TGCAGTGCTAGAGACGAGGGGACAGGAGATGTCGCTAACTATGGCTACACCTTC.